Detailed here is one T cell receptor beta chain. Its antigen remains unknown. This was the immunoSEQ version 4 assay in survey mode. Sequencing was performed with immunoSEQ multiplex PCR; in TCRdb, only in-frame clones are kept and a portion is missing. The repertoire holds tens of thousands of clones, approximately 84% seen once, with around 1.5% in the top ten. Stimulation used approximately 9.6 ug/mL lysate from CMV-infected fibroblasts. Sorted nonresponding memory CD4+ T cells were CD40L-negative, CD69-negative, CD45RO-high. CD4+ T cell counts exceeded 400 cells/uL; CMV serology was positive. CD8-depleted PBMCs were stimulated 15 to 20 hours with anti-CD28/CD49d costimulation, CD40-blocking antibody and enfuvirtide. Per the germline V gene, CDR1 is GTSNPN and CDR2 is SVGIG (reference sequence). Trimming took off 2 bases at V and 2 bases at J, with 22 bases between the two ends. The CDR3 is made up of 17 amino acids.

These data originate in a study of persistence of HIV-infected CD4 T cells. Regarding the study as a whole: Proviral oligoclonality tracked with TCR oligoclonality within the same sorted cells. TCR analyses could not target the rare provirus-carrying CMV-responding cells.

The sequencing here drew on CD4+ T cells sorted from PBMCs after approximately 19-hour stimulation, taken from a patient who received antiretroviral therapy. This TCR was sampled from an adult man with HIV who was CMV-seropositive. The chain links TRBV30 to TRBJ2-7, with D perhaps being TRBD1 or TRBD2 (6 bases each). The CDR3 loop reads CAWSPMGGRGSPYEQYF. CDR3 bases: TGTGCCTGGAGTCCCATGGGGGGCCGCGGGTCTCCCTACGAGCAGTACTTC.